Presented here are 32 T cell receptor beta chains from one specimen sequenced in a study of T cell responses to AZD1222 COVID-19 vaccine. Sequencing used immunoSEQ multiplex PCR; TCRdb keeps in-frame clones, though not all of them. The sample lists roughly 67,000 clones, approximately 90% occurring once. Sequencing used peripheral blood, obtained on day 0 of AZD1222 vaccination. The receptors here all came from an adult in good health.

Remarks on this clone: The junction differs from germline at one of its ends, possibly a read error. Here the CDR3 reads CASSYGIVLDF. The CDR3 DNA is TGTGCCAGCAGTTACGGAATCGTCCTGGACTTC. The chain employs TRBV6-2 or TRBV6-3 and TRBJ2-5; D ambiguous. The CDR3 runs to 11 residues. The germline CDR1 and CDR2 sequences are MNHEY and SVGEGT.

On this clone: This same CDR3 is encoded by further DNA sequences in the sample. The chain is built from TRBV9 and TRBJ2-6; tentative D call: TRBD2 (6 bases). The CDR3 loop spans 15 amino acids. Per the germline V gene, CDR1 is SGDLS and CDR2 is YYNGEE. Deletions cut 2 bases from V and 0 bases from J, with 6 bases between. The CDR3 nucleotides read TGTGCCAGCAGCGTCGGGAGCTCTGGGGCCAACGTCCTGACTTTC. It translates to CASSVGSSGANVLTF.

This chain uses TRBV7-8 with TRBJ1-5; 7 bases align to TRBD1. The length of the CDR3 is 14 residues. Germline loops: CDR1 SGHVS, CDR2 FQNEAQ. J lost 7 bases, V lost 5 bases, and 8 bases had no gene match. The CDR3 reads CASSTRQGVQPQHF. For the CDR3, the DNA is TGTGCCAGCAGCACCCGACAGGGAGTACAGCCCCAGCATTTT.

The chain combines TRBV20-1 with TRBJ2-5, with 14 bases that match TRBD2. The germline CDR1 and CDR2 sequences are DFQATT and SNEGSKA (reference sequence). This CDR3 is 18 amino acids long. The ends lost 3 bases at V and 5 bases at J; junction bases unmatched: 14. The CDR3 DNA follows: TGCAGTGCTAGTAGGGGGACTAGCGGGGGATCCCGGGTGGAGACCCAGTACTTC. This gives the protein CSASRGTSGGSRVETQYF.

The chain is built from TRBV5-1 and TRBJ2-7; 8 bases align to TRBD1. The J segment lost 4 bases and the V segment lost 4 bases, leaving 7 bases of the junction unmatched. Germline V gives CDR1 SGHRS, CDR2 YFSETQ. This CDR3 region has 14 residues. The CDR3 sequence is CASSPDRAKYEQYF. In DNA form, the CDR3 reads TGCGCCAGCAGCCCGGACAGGGCAAAATACGAGCAGTACTTC.

This clone has a single count. V and J are TRBV5-8 and TRBJ2-3; TRBD1 matches 9 bases. V trimming: 2 bases; J trimming: 3 bases; junction bases outside the gene matches: 7. Germline values: CDR1 SGHTS, CDR2 YDEGEE. This CDR3 spans 16 amino acids. This CDR3 is CASSFYLGQGTDTQYF. The CDR3 DNA is TGTGCCAGCAGCTTTTATTTGGGACAGGGTACAGATACGCAGTATTTT.

The gene calls are TRBV18 and TRBJ2-7, with 9 positions matching TRBD1. Germline loops: CDR1 KGHSH, CDR2 LQKENI. The CDR3 totals 16 residues. Germline trimming cut 5 bases from V and 6 bases from J; bases unmatched to any gene: 14. CDR3 nucleotides: TGTGCCAGCTCAACCCTACCGGGACAGGGCCGCTCCGAGCAGTACTTC. Amino acids: CASSTLPGQGRSEQYF.

The V call is TRBV5-1, the J call TRBJ2-1; 11 bases map to TRBD1. J lost 2 bases, V lost 4 bases, and 5 bases had no gene match. Germline assignment: CDR1 SGHRS and CDR2 YFSETQ. This CDR3 contains 16 residues. For the CDR3, the DNA is TGCGCCAGCAGCACCGGGACAGGGGGACCCTACAATGAGCAGTTCTTC. This sequence encodes CASSTGTGGPYNEQFF.

The gene calls are TRBV7-2 and TRBJ1-2; D is possibly TRBD1 (5 bases). Germline lookup yields CDR1 SGHTA and CDR2 FQGNSA. The CDR3 loop spans 12 amino acids. The ends were cut back, 0 bases at V and 7 bases at J, with 6 bases in the middle. This CDR3 reads CASSLAGVGYTF. CDR3 coding DNA: TGTGCCAGCAGCTTAGCAGGGGTTGGCTACACCTTC.

This clone was detected only once. This sequence joins TRBV18 and TRBJ2-1, with D maybe TRBD1 (5 bases). Germline V gene sequence: CDR1 KGHSH, CDR2 LQKENI. This CDR3 has 12 residues. V lost 5 bases, J lost 9 bases, and 11 bases lay in between. The CDR3 DNA sequence: TGTGCCAGCTCAGAAGACAGAGCTGAGCAGTTCTTC. This sequence encodes CASSEDRAEQFF.

The chain links TRBV2 to TRBJ1-1; the D is unclear. V dropped 3 bases and J dropped 7 bases, with 9 bases sitting between them. Germline V gene sequence: CDR1 SNHLY, CDR2 FYNNEI. This CDR3 has 12 amino acids. The CDR3 DNA follows: TGTGCCAGCAGTGAGGAGGGATATGAAGCTTTCTTT. This encodes CASSEEGYEAFF.

The J gene is TRBJ2-7, the V gene TRBV5-5; D is perhaps TRBD2 (6 bases). CDR3 size: 15 residues. Per germline, CDR1 SGHKS and CDR2 YYEKEE (reference sequence). Trimming shortened V by 5 bases and J by 0 bases, and 15 bases separated the two germline ends. The CDR3 region has the DNA TGTGCCAGCAGTTGGGAGGTGGAGAGCTCCTACGAGCAGTACTTC. Its protein is CASSWEVESSYEQYF.

The table lists this clone with a count of one. The chain carries TRBV6-5 and TRBJ2-7; a possible D gene is TRBD1 (5 bases). The CDR3 covers 12 residues. The ends were cut back, 8 bases at V and 0 bases at J, with 8 bases in the middle. Germline V gives CDR1 MNHEY, CDR2 SVGAGI. The DNA of the CDR3 is TGTGCCAGCTGGACAAACTCCTACGAGCAGTACTTC. It is translated as CASWTNSYEQYF.

This clone appeared a single time. This sequence joins TRBV6-5 and TRBJ2-7, with 8 nucleotides matching TRBD2. Trimming removed 8 bases from V and 6 bases from J; junction bases left unmatched: 15. In germline, CDR1 is MNHEY, CDR2 SVGAGI. The CDR3 runs 15 residues. The CDR3 coding sequence is TGTGCCAGCTGTCCTCGGGGGGGGGAGTGGTGCGAGCAGTACTTC. It is translated as CASCPRGGEWCEQYF.

This rearrangement joins TRBV6-2 or TRBV6-3 to TRBJ1-4; D gene ambiguous. The CDR3 has 18 amino acids. Germline V gene lookup returns CDR1 MNHEY and CDR2 SVGEGT. Trimming shortened V by 5 bases and J by 3 bases, and 22 bases separated the two germline ends. CDR3 DNA sequence: TGTGCCAGCAGTCAACAGTTTATGTTGAGACGGCCTAATGAAAAACTGTTTTTT. Its translation is CASSQQFMLRRPNEKLFF.

V and J are TRBV9 and TRBJ2-1; TRBD2 matches at 10 bases. Germline trimming cut 4 bases from V and 9 bases from J; bases unmatched to any gene: 10. The CDR3 length is 15 residues. Germline V gene sequence: CDR1 SGDLS, CDR2 YYNGEE. The CDR3 DNA follows: TGTGCCAGCAGCACGAGACCTAGCGGGAGTGTTGAGCAGTTCTTC. This encodes CASSTRPSGSVEQFF.

CDR3 in amino acids: CATGQSQNQPQHF. The CDR3 DNA is TGTGCCACGGGACAGTCGCAAAATCAGCCCCAGCATTTT. This chain joins TRBV2 and TRBJ1-5, with 7 bases that match TRBD1. V dropped 10 bases and J dropped 4; count of bases not matched to a gene: 7. The CDR3 length is 13 residues. Germline assignment: CDR1 SNHLY and CDR2 FYNNEI.

This chain connects TRBV28 to TRBJ2-7, with 9 bases matching TRBD1. With 4 bases clipped from V and 3 bases from J, the junction kept 7 bases outside the gene matches. The length of the CDR3 is 15 residues. The germline V gene has CDR1 MDHEN and CDR2 SYDVKM. The CDR3 DNA reads as TGTGCCAGCAGTTCCCGGGGGACAGGGAACTACGAGCAGTACTTC. Amino acid sequence: CASSSRGTGNYEQYF.

The rearrangement links TRBV5-6 to TRBJ2-1; 7 nucleotides line up with TRBD2. The CDR3 sequence is 15 residues long. Germline trimming cut 6 bases from V and 3 bases from J; bases unmatched to any gene: 9. The germline V gene encodes CDR1 SGHDT and CDR2 YYEEEE. The CDR3 region has the DNA TGTGCCAGCACCTACGGACTAGTCGGCTACAATGAGCAGTTCTTC. This translates into CASTYGLVGYNEQFF. Together with reference TRBV5-6 and TRBJ2-1, the CDR3 gives the full variable domain: DAGVTQSPTHLIKTRGQQVTLRCSPKSGHDTVSWYQQALGQGPQFIFQYYEEEERQRGNFPDRFSGHQFPNYSSELNVNALLLGDSALYLCASTYGLVGYNEQFFGPGTRLTVL.

This clone turned up a few times. The rearrangement uses TRBV27 and TRBJ1-1; D ambiguous. The ends were cut back, 2 bases at V and 1 base at J, with 8 bases in the middle. The CDR3 loop spans 14 amino acids. CDR1 is MNHEY, CDR2 SMNVEV, per germline (reference sequence). The CDR3 nucleotides are TGTGCCAGCAGTTTACTAAACGGGAACACTGAAGCTTTCTTT. Its translation: CASSLLNGNTEAFF.

V and J are TRBV27 and TRBJ2-2, with 10 bases matching TRBD2. Trimming took 7 bases from V and 8 from J; bases not matched to a gene: 7. CDR1 MNHEY and CDR2 SMNVEV come from the germline V gene (reference sequence). The CDR3 contains 14 residues. For the CDR3, the DNA is TGTGCCAGCATGTCTAGCGGGAGCGGGGGGGAGCTGTTTTTT. This gives the protein CASMSSGSGGELFF.

The V and J genes are TRBV3-1 (or the pseudogene TRBV3-2) and TRBJ2-3; D gene uncertain. Trimming took 1 base from V and 6 from J, leaving 5 bases between them. Germline values: CDR1 LGHDT, CDR2 YNNKEL (reference sequence). This CDR3 is 12 amino acids long. CDR3 residues: CASSQGLDTQYF. CDR3 DNA: TGTGCCAGCAGCCAAGGACTGGATACGCAGTATTTT.

DNA of the CDR3: TGCAGCGTCACCGAGGGGGAAATTGAGCAGTTCTTC. Its protein product is CSVTEGEIEQFF. The V and J genes are TRBV29-1 and TRBJ2-1, with a weak D call TRBD1 (6 bases). The CDR3 loop spans 12 amino acids. Germline values: CDR1 SQVTM, CDR2 ANQGSEA. Trimming cost V 6 bases and J 9 bases, with 15 bases left between them.

V is TRBV27 and J is TRBJ2-7; 7 bases match TRBD1. CDR3 length: 17 amino acids. V was clipped by 2 bases and J by 5 bases; unmatched bases: 15. Germline CDR1 MNHEY, CDR2 SMNVEV (reference sequence). CDR3 residues: CASSLRGRRQGNDEQYF. CDR3 nucleotides: TGTGCCAGCAGTTTAAGGGGCAGAAGACAGGGCAATGACGAGCAGTACTTC.

This clone turned up a few times. The gene calls are TRBV27 and TRBJ1-3; D call uncertain. Germline loops: CDR1 MNHEY, CDR2 SMNVEV (reference sequence). This CDR3 is 15 amino acids long. V shed 8 bases and J shed 4 bases, with 18 bases lying between them. This CDR3 reads CASAQTFSPGNTIYF. As DNA, the CDR3 is TGTGCCAGCGCCCAGACATTCTCCCCCGGAAACACCATATATTTT.

The rearrangement joins TRBV3-1 (or the pseudogene TRBV3-2) to TRBJ1-4; a possible D gene is TRBD1 (6 bases). Trimming shortened V by 5 bases and J by 5 bases, and 15 bases separated the two germline ends. The CDR3 totals 15 residues. The germline gives CDR1 LGHDT, CDR2 YNNKEL (reference sequence). This chain's CDR3 is CASSSRTELNEKLFF. CDR3 nucleotides: TGTGCCAGCAGCTCGAGGACAGAACTAAATGAAAAACTGTTTTTT.

This rearrangement joins TRBV5-4 to TRBJ1-6, with D maybe TRBD1 (6 bases). The CDR3 runs to 15 residues. Trimming left V 5 bases short and J 7 bases short, with 16 bases between. Germline lookup yields CDR1 SGHNT and CDR2 YYREEE (reference sequence). The CDR3 region has the DNA TGTGCCAGCAGTCCGGGACAAATGGTCAATTCACCCCTCCACTTT. Translation: CASSPGQMVNSPLHF.

There are a few counts of this clone. This chain uses TRBV27 with TRBJ2-7; D is unresolved. Trimming took 4 bases from V and 6 from J, leaving 16 bases between them. CDR1 is MNHEY, CDR2 SMNVEV, per germline (reference sequence). The CDR3 runs 14 residues. The CDR3 DNA reads TGTGCCAGCAGTTCCATATCTGGGTTGGGCGAGCAGTACTTC. It is translated as CASSSISGLGEQYF.

This rearrangement joins TRBV23-1 to TRBJ2-7; tentative D call: TRBD2 (7 bases). TRBV23-1 is reported as an ORF; its role is uncertain. The V end was cut by 0 bases, the J end by 6 bases, with 24 bases between. The length of the CDR3 is 18 residues. CDR3 in DNA: TGCGCCAGCAGTCAATCGAGCGACCTTATCCCAGGGGAGGGCGAGCAGTACTTC. This translates into CASSQSSDLIPGEGEQYF.

This chain joins TRBV30 and TRBJ2-3, with D perhaps given as TRBD1 or TRBD2 (6 bases each). Germline V gene sequence: CDR1 GTSNPN, CDR2 SVGIG (reference sequence). Trimming stripped 4 bases from V and 6 bases from J, with 14 bases between. The CDR3 length is 13 residues. DNA of the CDR3: TGTGCCTGGATGAACGGGGGCGGCGATACGCAGTATTTT. This translates into CAWMNGGGDTQYF.

This chain connects TRBV7-2 to TRBJ2-5, with D unresolved. This CDR3 has 12 amino acids. Germline-derived CDR1 and CDR2 are SGHTA and FQGNSA. The V end lost 0 bases, the J end lost 6 bases, and 5 bases lay between the germline ends. The CDR3 DNA follows: TGTGCCAGCAGCTTAGCGCTGAAGACCCAGTACTTC. It is translated as CASSLALKTQYF.

The chain uses TRBV28 and TRBJ2-1, with TRBD1 identical over 7 bases. CDR3 length equals 14 residues. V dropped 6 bases and J dropped 3; count of bases not matched to a gene: 5. Germline CDR1 is MDHEN and CDR2 is SYDVKM. The CDR3 spells CASSPGQVYNEQFF. The CDR3 nucleotides are TGTGCCAGCAGCCCCGGACAGGTCTACAATGAGCAGTTCTTC. Based on the CDR3 plus reference TRBV28 and TRBJ2-1, the full variable domain is DVKVTQSSRYLVKRTGEKVFLECVQDMDHENMFWYRQDPGLGLRLIYFSYDVKMKEKGDIPEGYSVSREKKERFSLILESASTNQTSMYLCASSPGQVYNEQFFGPGTRLTVL.